This T cell receptor (beta chain) was identified during a study of response to subunit inactivated influenza vaccine. The J segment lost 0 bases and the V segment lost 2 bases, leaving 8 bases of the junction unmatched. CDR1 and CDR2 (germline): MNHEY, SVGEGT. The CDR3 runs to 18 residues. This clonotype showed up just a few times. Using its own MiXCR run on the RT-PCR reads, TCRdb lists one record per CDR3 protein. The sample shows more than 500,000 distinct CDR3 sequences, approximately 10% of them seen only once. Another study also made use of these data, one on T cells expressing NK-cell markers. Per that paper: With UMIs, 5'RACE template switching was used to make TCR beta cDNA. As a fraction of CD8+ T cells, dominant NKG2C+ clonotypes reached about 1.0-8% in roughly 6 donors.

J is TRBJ2-4 and V is TRBV6-2 or TRBV6-3, with 9 bases matching TRBD2. This receptor was taken from a man aged 50-60 years who received an inactivated influenza vaccine. Sequenced here: PBMCs from blood, sampled on the day of vaccination. CDR3 residues: CASSYGGVAGVAKNIQYF. CDR3 sequence (DNA): TGTGCCAGCAGTTACGGCGGCGTAGCGGGGGTAGCCAAAAACATTCAGTACTTC.